The following is a T cell receptor beta chain sequence with its context. An input of roughly 0.5 to 1 ug of RNA was subjected to reverse transcription using random hexamers. Amplification of TCR beta CDR3 spanned 54 Vbeta and 13 Jbeta via immunoSEQ multiplex PCR. TCRdb re-called the immunoSEQ multiplex PCR reads through MiXCR, storing one row per CDR3 protein. Altogether around 95,000 distinct CDR3 sequences are present, 95% being singletons, with the ten largest covering 0.25% to 0.35%. The data derive from a study of CD8 T cells in Susac syndrome. TCR beta from blood CD8+ and CD4+ T cells was sequenced. The receptor's source is a human donor with Susac syndrome. Source material: CD8+ T cells from PBMCs.

CDR3: CASSSPGGREAFF. Here the CDR3 DNA reads TGTGCCAGCAGTTCCCCTGGGGGAAGGGAAGCTTTCTTT. The J gene is TRBJ1-1, the V gene TRBV12-3 or TRBV12-4; perhaps TRBD1 as D (5 bases). The CDR3 sequence is 13 residues long. V was trimmed by 4 bases and J by 8 bases, leaving 14 bases between them.